The next 10 T cell receptor beta chains were all read from a single sample in a study of shared clonotypes between healthy human individuals. Using immunoSEQ multiplex PCR, the repertoire was profiled, and TCRdb retains in-frame clones only, with some absent. The sample has about 510,000 clones; 79% are singletons. The sample was PBMCs. These receptors all stem from a woman between 40 and 50 years old in good health. Some clones in this sample may be carry-over from other donors' samples.

The V and J genes are TRBV5-1 and TRBJ2-3, with D unresolved. The CDR3 spans 14 residues. Looked up from germline, CDR1 is SGHRS and CDR2 is YFSETQ. Trimming removed 0 bases from V and 4 bases from J, with 9 bases in between. The CDR3 sequence: CASSLEGHPDTQYF. CDR3 in DNA: TGCGCCAGCAGCTTGGAGGGTCACCCAGATACGCAGTATTTT. Filled out from reference TRBV5-1 and TRBJ2-3, the complete variable domain reads KAGVTQTPRYLIKTRGQQVTLSCSPISGHRSVSWYQQTPGQGLQFLFEYFSETQRNKGNFPGRFSGRQFSNSRSEMNVSTLELGDSALYLCASSLEGHPDTQYFGPGTRLTVL.

In nucleotides, the CDR3 is TGCGCCAGCAGTGATTCGGGACTAGCGGGAGGGAATGAGCAGTTCTTC. Its protein product is CASSDSGLAGGNEQFF. J is TRBJ2-1 and V is TRBV10-1; 16 nucleotides agree with TRBD2. The germline V gene encodes CDR1 WNHNN and CDR2 SYGVQD (reference sequence). This CDR3 has 16 amino acids. Germline trimming cut 3 bases from V and 7 bases from J; bases unmatched to any gene: 3.

The chain carries TRBV21-1 and TRBJ1-2; TRBD1, the D gene given by the table, was not confirmed from the DNA. TRBV21-1 is assigned pseudogene status. CDR3 length: 18 residues. The CDR3 loop is CASSPGQGMGGINYGYTF. The CDR3 DNA reads TGTGCCAGCAGCCCGGGACAGGGGATGGGGGGGATTAACTATGGCTACACCTTC.

In its sample, this clone was seen once. V is TRBV15 and J is TRBJ2-3, with 7 bases matching TRBD1. The CDR3 runs 14 residues. V shed 9 bases, J shed 2 bases, and the junction held 8 bases outside the gene matches. Germline CDR1 and CDR2: LNHNV and YYDKDF (reference sequence). The DNA for the CDR3 is TGTGCCACGAAAGACAGGGCAGCCACAGATACGCAGTATTTT. This codes for CATKDRAATDTQYF.

V is TRBV18 and J is TRBJ2-7; 9 bases fit TRBD1. CDR3 size: 14 residues. The J segment lost 3 bases and the V segment lost 0 bases, leaving 0 bases of the junction unmatched. Germline CDR1 and CDR2: KGHSH and LQKENI. The CDR3 loop reads CASSPPTGGYEQYF. The CDR3 DNA sequence: TGTGCCAGCTCACCACCGACAGGGGGCTACGAGCAGTACTTC.

In its sample, this clone was seen once. The chain has TRBV7-2 and TRBJ1-2; TRBD1 matches at 12 bases. V was pared by 5 bases and J by 2 bases, with 9 bases of the junction left unmatched. The CDR3 loop spans 17 amino acids. Germline lookup yields CDR1 SGHTA and CDR2 FQGNSA. CDR3 DNA sequence: TGTGCCAGCAGCCTAGGGGGACAGGGGGCTGGAAACTATGGCTACACCTTC. It translates to CASSLGGQGAGNYGYTF.

This clone occurred a few times. The CDR3 here is CASSFGMLNTEAFF. The CDR3 nucleotides read TGTGCCAGCAGCTTCGGGATGTTGAACACTGAAGCTTTCTTT. The chain combines TRBV11-3 with TRBJ1-1; no reliable D call. This CDR3 has 14 residues. The germline CDR1 and CDR2 sequences are SGHNT and YENEEA. Trimming pared 3 bases from V and 0 bases from J, leaving 8 bases between.

This sequence joins TRBV2 and TRBJ1-1; TRBD1 is a possible D gene (5 bases). V lost 6 bases to trimming and J lost 1 base, with 9 bases between them. In germline, CDR1 is SNHLY, CDR2 FYNNEI. The CDR3 loop spans 13 amino acids. The CDR3 DNA reads as TGTGCCAGCAGGACGGACACGAACACTGAAGCTTTCTTT. This sequence encodes CASRTDTNTEAFF.

In this sample, this clone turned up many times. J is TRBJ2-1 and V is TRBV11-2; tentatively, D is TRBD1 (5 bases). This CDR3 contains 15 residues. The V and J ends lost 1 base and 8 bases respectively, with 15 bases between them. CDR1 is SGHAT and CDR2 is FQNNGV in the germline V gene. The CDR3 region is CASSLGSPGWYEQFF. CDR3 nucleotides: TGTGCCAGCAGCTTAGGTAGCCCAGGGTGGTATGAGCAGTTCTTC.

This clone was found a few times. The rearrangement joins TRBV19 to TRBJ1-2; D possibly corresponds to TRBD1 (5 bases). Germline CDR1 reads LNHDA; CDR2 reads SQIVND (reference sequence). The CDR3 length is 13 residues. The CDR3 reads CAPGGPGVYGYTF. The CDR3 DNA follows: TGTGCGCCCGGAGGGCCGGGGGTCTATGGCTACACCTTC.